Sequencing of this TCR beta chain was carried out in a study of T cell responses to AZD1222 COVID-19 vaccine. This clone was counted a few times. The CDR3 loop spans 14 amino acids. CDR1 and CDR2 from the germline V gene are KGHSH and LQKENI. V was pared by 6 bases and J by 5 bases, with 4 bases of the junction left unmatched. Some clones are missing from TCRdb's copy, which holds only in-frame ones; the method was immunoSEQ multiplex PCR. This table has approximately 150,000 clones, roughly nine tenths appearing once. The specimen was peripheral blood, collected 28 days after the second AZD1222 dose. The chain has TRBV18 and TRBJ2-2; 9 bases are shared with TRBD1. The sequence was collected from an adult who received the AZD1222 COVID-19 vaccine. The CDR3 reads CASSYRGQTGELFF. CDR3 DNA sequence: TGTGCCAGCTCGTACAGGGGGCAGACCGGGGAGCTGTTTTTT.